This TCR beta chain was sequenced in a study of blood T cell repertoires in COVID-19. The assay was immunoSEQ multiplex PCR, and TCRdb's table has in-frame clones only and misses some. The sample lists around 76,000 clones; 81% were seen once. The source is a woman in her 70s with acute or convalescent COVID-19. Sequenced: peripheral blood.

CDR3 amino acids: CASSLDSRNYEQYF. CDR3 DNA sequence: TGCGCCAGCAGCTTAGACAGTAGGAACTACGAGCAGTACTTC. This chain joins TRBV5-1 and TRBJ2-7, with a possible D match to TRBD1 (5 bases). Germline V CDR1 and CDR2: SGHRS, YFSETQ. This CDR3 comprises 14 residues. V was cut by 2 bases and J by 3 bases, with 12 bases left in between.